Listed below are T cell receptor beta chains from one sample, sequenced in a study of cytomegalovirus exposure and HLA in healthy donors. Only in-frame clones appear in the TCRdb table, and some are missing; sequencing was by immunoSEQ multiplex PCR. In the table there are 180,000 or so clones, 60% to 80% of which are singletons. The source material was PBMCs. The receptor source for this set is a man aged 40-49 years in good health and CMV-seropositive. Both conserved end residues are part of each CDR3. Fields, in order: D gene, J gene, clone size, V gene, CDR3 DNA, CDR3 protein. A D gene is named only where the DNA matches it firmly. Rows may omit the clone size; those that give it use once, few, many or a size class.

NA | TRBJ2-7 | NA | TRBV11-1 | TGTGCCAGCAGCTTAGCAGTGGGGACTGTCTCCTACGAGCAGTACTTC | CASSLAVGTVSYEQYF
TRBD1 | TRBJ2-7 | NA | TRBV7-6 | TGTGCCGGCAGCATAGGACAGGGCCCCTACGAGCAGTACTTC | CAGSIGQGPYEQYF
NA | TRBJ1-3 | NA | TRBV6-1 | TGTGCCAGCAGTGAAAAGCCCCCTAAATATTTT | CASSEKPPKYF
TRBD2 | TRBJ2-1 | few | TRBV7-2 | TGTGCCAGCAGCCTTCACCGGACTAGCGGGAGTCGCAATGAGCAGTTCTTC | CASSLHRTSGSRNEQFF
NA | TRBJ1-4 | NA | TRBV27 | TGTGCCAGCAGCTCGAAAGGGGGTGCAACTAATGAAAAACTGTTTTTT | CASSSKGGATNEKLFF
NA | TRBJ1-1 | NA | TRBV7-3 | TGTGCCAGCAGCCCGCAGGGCAGCACTGAAGCTTTCTTT | CASSPQGSTEAFF
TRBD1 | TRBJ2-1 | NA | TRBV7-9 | TGTGCCAGCAGGGGACAGGGGTACCATGAGCAGTTCTTC | CASRGQGYHEQFF
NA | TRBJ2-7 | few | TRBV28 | TGTGCCAGCAGTCCAAGGACAGCGGGGACCTACGAGCAGTACTTC | CASSPRTAGTYEQYF
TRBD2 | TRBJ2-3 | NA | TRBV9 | TGTGCCAGCAGCGTAGCTCCGGGAGGGCGGACAGATACGCAGTATTTT | CASSVAPGGRTDTQYF
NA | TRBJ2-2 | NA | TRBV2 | TGTGCCAGCAGTGAGGGCAACACCGGGGAGCTGTTTTTT | CASSEGNTGELFF
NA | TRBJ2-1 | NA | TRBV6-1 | TGTGCCAGCAGTGATTCCGATGAGCAGTTCTTC | CASSDSDEQFF
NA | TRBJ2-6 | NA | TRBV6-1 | TGTGCCAGCAGTCTCCAGGAGTCTGGGGCCAACGGCCTGACTTTC | CASSLQESGANGLTF
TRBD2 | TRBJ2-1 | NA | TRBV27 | TGTGCCAGCAGTCCCGGCGGGAGGCCCTACAATGAGCAGTTCTTC | CASSPGGRPYNEQFF
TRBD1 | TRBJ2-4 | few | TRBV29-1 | TGCAGCGCCACCGGGACAGGAGAAAACATTCAGTACTTC | CSATGTGENIQYF
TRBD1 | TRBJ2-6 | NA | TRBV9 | TGTGCCAGCAGCGCCTACGTCGACAGGGGGGCAGGGGCCAACGGCCTGACTTTC | CASSAYVDRGAGANGLTF
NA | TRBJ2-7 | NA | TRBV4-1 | TGCGCCAGCAGCCTACAGACAGGTCTGGCCTACGAGCAGTACTTC | CASSLQTGLAYEQYF
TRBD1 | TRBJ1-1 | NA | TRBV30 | TGTGCCTGGAGTTACAGGGGATTTGCTGAAGCTTTCTTT | CAWSYRGFAEAFF
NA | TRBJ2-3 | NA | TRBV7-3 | TGTGCCAGCAGCCTGGGACTCCCTAGCACAGATACGCAGTATTTT | CASSLGLPSTDTQYF
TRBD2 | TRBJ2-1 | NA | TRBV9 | TGTGCCAGCAGCCCCTACTGGACTAGCGGAAAGAACAATGAGCAGTTCTTC | CASSPYWTSGKNNEQFF
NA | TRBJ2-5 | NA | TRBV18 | TGTGCCAGCTCACCAGGGGGCGGCGAGACCCAGTACTTC | CASSPGGGETQYF
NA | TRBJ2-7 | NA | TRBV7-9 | TGTGCCAGCAGCCCGACAAGTTACGAGCAGTACTTC | CASSPTSYEQYF
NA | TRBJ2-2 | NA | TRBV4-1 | TGCGCCAGCAGCCAAGAACGTGGTGGGGGCCACCACACCGGGGAGCTGTTTTTT | CASSQERGGGHHTGELFF
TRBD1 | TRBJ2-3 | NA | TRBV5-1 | TGCGCCAGCAGCTCTGAGAAGGGACAGGGGCAACTTTCAGATACGCAGTATTTT | CASSSEKGQGQLSDTQYF
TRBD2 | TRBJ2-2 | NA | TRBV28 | TGTGCCAGCAGTTTAGCCGGACTAGCGGGAGGGCGCACCGGGGAGCTGTTTTTT | CASSLAGLAGGRTGELFF
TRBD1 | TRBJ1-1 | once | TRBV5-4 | TGTGCCAGCAGGATGGGGACAGTAAACACTGAAGCTTTCTTT | CASRMGTVNTEAFF
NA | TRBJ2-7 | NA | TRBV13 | TGTGCCAGCAGCGGGGAGGGGGGTCTCGAGCAGTACTTC | CASSGEGGLEQYF
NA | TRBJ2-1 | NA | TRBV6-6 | TGTGCCAGCAGTTATCGCGGTGTGAATGAGCAGTTCTTC | CASSYRGVNEQFF
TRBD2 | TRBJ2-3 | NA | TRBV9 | TGTGCCAGCAGCGTAGGCGTTAGCGGGAGTACAGATACGCAGTATTTT | CASSVGVSGSTDTQYF
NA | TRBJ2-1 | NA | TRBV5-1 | TGCGCCAGCAGTTATGGGGACTCAGGGAATGAGCAGTTCTTC | CASSYGDSGNEQFF
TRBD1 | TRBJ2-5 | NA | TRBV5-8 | TGTGCCAGCAGTCGTGACAGGGAAAAGACCCAGTACTTC | CASSRDREKTQYF
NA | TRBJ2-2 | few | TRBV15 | TGTGCCACCAGCAGAGATCCGTCGGGTAGTACCGGGGAGCTGTTTTTT | CATSRDPSGSTGELFF
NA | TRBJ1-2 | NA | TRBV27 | TGTGCCAGCAGCTCCACTCAGGGTTTTTGGCTCTATGGCTACACCTTC | CASSSTQGFWLYGYTF
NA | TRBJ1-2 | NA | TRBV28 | TGTGCCAGCAGCAGGGTGGGCTATGGCTACACCTTC | CASSRVGYGYTF
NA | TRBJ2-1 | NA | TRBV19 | TGTGCCAGTAGAGACGGGACTTACTACAATGAGCAGTTCTTC | CASRDGTYYNEQFF
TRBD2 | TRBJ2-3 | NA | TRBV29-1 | TGCAGCGTTGGGGCGCGGGAGTGGGCAGATACGCAGTATTTT | CSVGAREWADTQYF